A selection of T cell receptor beta chains follows, all from one sample in a study of CD8 T cells in ankylosing spondylitis. TCRdb recomputed calls from the 5' RACE reads with MiXCR, one row per CDR3 protein. The sample has about 750,000 distinct CDR3 sequences, under 20% seen once; the top ten hold under 20%. The sample was blood, either unsorted or a sorted T cell fraction (not recorded which). Receptor source: a male donor with ankylosing spondylitis. Each CDR3 is given with its conserved first and last residue. A D gene is named only where the DNA matches it firmly. Rows give clone size only sometimes, using once, few, many, or a class for an expanded clone.

D gene,J gene,V gene,clone size,CDR3 DNA,CDR3 protein
-,TRBJ2-7,TRBV10-3,-,TGTGCCATCATGGCCCCTAATGAGGGGGGAAACTCCTACGAGCAGTACTTC,CAIMAPNEGGNSYEQYF
-,TRBJ2-7,TRBV14,few,TGTGCCAGCAGCCAATGGACAGCCTCCGAGCAGTACTTC,CASSQWTASEQYF
-,TRBJ1-2,TRBV3-1,many,TGTGCCAGCAGCCAAGGGGGTGCGAGCGGCTACACCTTC,CASSQGGASGYTF
-,TRBJ2-2,TRBV19,few,TGTGCCACCTCCCTCACAGAAGCCACCGGGGAGCTGTTTTTT,CATSLTEATGELFF
-,TRBJ1-5,TRBV6-1,-,TGTGCCAGCAGCCCCGAATGGGATTATCAGCCCCAGCATTTT,CASSPEWDYQPQHF
-,TRBJ1-6,TRBV9,-,TGTGCCAGCAGCTCCCCCTCCTACAGAGGGGGAAGCTCCTATAATTCACCCCTCCACTTT,CASSSPSYRGGSSYNSPLHF
-,TRBJ2-5,TRBV5-1,few,TGCGCCAGCAGCTTCAGTGTCGGCAAAGAGACCCAGTACTTC,CASSFSVGKETQYF
TRBD1,TRBJ1-2,TRBV29-1,-,TGCAGCGTTACCGGGACAGGGAACTATGGCTACACCTTC,CSVTGTGNYGYTF
TRBD1,TRBJ1-5,TRBV20-1,-,TGCAGTGCTAGACAGGGGGCCTTGGGCAATCAGCCCCAGCATTTT,CSARQGALGNQPQHF
TRBD2,TRBJ2-1,TRBV24-1,few,TGTGCCACCAGTGACCCTAGCGGGGGCAATGAGCAGTTCTTC,CATSDPSGGNEQFF
TRBD1,TRBJ2-5,TRBV5-1,-,TGCGCCAGCAGCACCAAAACAGGGGAAGAGACCCAGTACTTC,CASSTKTGEETQYF
-,TRBJ2-1,TRBV7-3,-,TGTGCCAGCAGCTTAAGTCCGGGCGATGAGCAGTTCTTC,CASSLSPGDEQFF
-,TRBJ2-5,TRBV20-1,few,TGCAGTGCCACCGGGACTCGAGAGACCCAGTACTTC,CSATGTRETQYF
TRBD1,TRBJ2-7,TRBV3-1,-,TGTGCCAGCAGCCAAGAAGGGGACAGGGGGCAGCCGCAGTACTTC,CASSQEGDRGQPQYF
TRBD1,TRBJ2-7,TRBV7-9,-,TGTGCCAGCAGCCCGAGTGGATGGGACAGGGCCTCCTACGAGCAGTACTTC,CASSPSGWDRASYEQYF
TRBD1,TRBJ2-6,TRBV11-2,-,TGTGCCAGCAGGCCCGGACAGGGGGTAGCTGGGGCCAACGTCCTGACTTTC,CASRPGQGVAGANVLTF
-,TRBJ1-2,TRBV15,-,TGTGCCACCAGCAGACCAGAGGGCTATGGCTACACCTTC,CATSRPEGYGYTF
TRBD1,TRBJ2-1,TRBV19,-,TGTGCCAGTAGTACGACGGACAGGTCCAATGAGCAGTTCTTC,CASSTTDRSNEQFF
TRBD1,TRBJ1-1,TRBV5-1,-,TGCGCCAGCAGCTCCTCCGGGACAGCAAACACTGAAGCTTTCTTT,CASSSSGTANTEAFF
TRBD2,TRBJ2-1,TRBV20-1,once,TGCAGTGCTAGAGACCTAGCGGGCTCCTACAATGAGCAGTTCTTC,CSARDLAGSYNEQFF
-,TRBJ1-2,TRBV12-3/TRBV12-4,-,TGTGCCAGCAACCCGGGGGGGAATCGGGGCTACACCTTC,CASNPGGNRGYTF
-,TRBJ2-3,TRBV29-1,few,TGCAGCGTTATAGCGGCTACAGATACGCAGTATTTT,CSVIAATDTQYF
-,TRBJ1-2,TRBV12-3/TRBV12-4,few,TGTGCCAGCAGTTTAGGTAAAAACTATGGCTACACCTTC,CASSLGKNYGYTF
-,TRBJ1-4,TRBV11-2,-,TGTGCCAGCAGCTTAGGGCTTGGGACATCTAAACTGTTTTTT,CASSLGLGTSKLFF
TRBD1,TRBJ1-5,TRBV20-1,many,TGCAGTGCTAGAGATCGGAGGGGGCTGGGAAATCAGCCCCAGCATTTT,CSARDRRGLGNQPQHF
TRBD1,TRBJ2-5,TRBV11-2,-,TGTGCCAGCAGCTTAGAGGTTGGACAGGGAGAGACCCAGTACTTC,CASSLEVGQGETQYF